The entry below gives a single T cell receptor (beta chain) sequence along with its context. Some clones are missing from TCRdb's copy, which holds only in-frame ones; the method was immunoSEQ multiplex PCR. The repertoire includes roughly 500,000 clones, nearly 90% of them detected once, and roughly 0.92% sits in the top ten. CDR1 LGHNA and CDR2 YNFKEQ come from the germline V gene. Trimming removed 4 bases from V and 0 bases from J; junction bases left unmatched: 12. The CDR3 has 18 residues. In Seattle, patients joined the study during active infection and were tracked longitudinally. This sample was included in a study of blood T cell repertoires in COVID-19. The overall study: PBMCs, B-cell-depleted T cells, or T cells provided the cDNA or gDNA that made up the material.

The chain carries TRBV4-2 and TRBJ1-1, with 9 bases aligning to TRBD1. This TCR was sampled from a man between 18 and 35 years old with COVID-19, enrolled during active disease. Sequenced input: peripheral blood. Here the CDR3 DNA reads TGTGCCAGCAGCCGCGGACCGGGACAGGGCAGCATGAACACTGAAGCTTTCTTT. Protein product: CASSRGPGQGSMNTEAFF.